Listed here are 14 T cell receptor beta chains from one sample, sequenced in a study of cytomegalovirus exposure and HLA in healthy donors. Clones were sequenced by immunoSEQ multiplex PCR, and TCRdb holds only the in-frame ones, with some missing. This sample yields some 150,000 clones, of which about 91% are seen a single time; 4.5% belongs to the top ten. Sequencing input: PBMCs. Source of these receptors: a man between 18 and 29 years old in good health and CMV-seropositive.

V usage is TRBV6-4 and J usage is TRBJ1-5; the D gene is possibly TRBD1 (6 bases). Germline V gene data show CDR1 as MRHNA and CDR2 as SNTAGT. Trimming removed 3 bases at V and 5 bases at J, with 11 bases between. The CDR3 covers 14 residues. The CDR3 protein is CASSESGAHQPQHF. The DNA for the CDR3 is TGTGCCAGCAGTGAGTCAGGGGCTCATCAGCCCCAGCATTTT.

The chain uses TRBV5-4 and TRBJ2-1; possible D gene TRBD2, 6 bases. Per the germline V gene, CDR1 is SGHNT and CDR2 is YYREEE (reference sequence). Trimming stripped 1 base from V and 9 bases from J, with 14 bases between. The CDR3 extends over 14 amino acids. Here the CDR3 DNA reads TGTGCCAGCAGCTTGAAGGGGCCCGGGAGTGAGCAGTTCTTC. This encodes CASSLKGPGSEQFF.

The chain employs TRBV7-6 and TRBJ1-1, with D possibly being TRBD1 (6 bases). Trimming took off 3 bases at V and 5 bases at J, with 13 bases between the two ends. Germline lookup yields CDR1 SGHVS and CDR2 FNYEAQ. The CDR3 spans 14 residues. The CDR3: CASSLGRGGTEAFF. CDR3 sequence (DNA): TGTGCCAGCAGCTTGGGCAGGGGCGGGACTGAAGCTTTCTTT. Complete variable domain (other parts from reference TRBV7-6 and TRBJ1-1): GAGVSQSPRYKVTKRGQDVALRCDPISGHVSLYWYRQALGQGPEFLTYFNYEAQQDKSGLPNDRFSAERPEGSISTLTIQRTEQRDSAMYRCASSLGRGGTEAFFGQGTRLTVV.

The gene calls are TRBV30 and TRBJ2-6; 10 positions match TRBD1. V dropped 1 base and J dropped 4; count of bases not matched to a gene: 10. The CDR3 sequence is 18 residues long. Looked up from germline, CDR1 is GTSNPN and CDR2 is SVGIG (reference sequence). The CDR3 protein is CAWSARDRGLTGANVLTF. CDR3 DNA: TGTGCCTGGAGTGCAAGGGACAGGGGACTTACCGGGGCCAACGTCCTGACTTTC. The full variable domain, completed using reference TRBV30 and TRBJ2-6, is SQTIHQWPATLVQPVGSPLSLECTVEGTSNPNLYWYRQAAGRGLQLLFYSVGIGQISSEVPQNLSASRPQDRQFILSSKKLLLSDSGFYLCAWSARDRGLTGANVLTFGAGSRLTVL.

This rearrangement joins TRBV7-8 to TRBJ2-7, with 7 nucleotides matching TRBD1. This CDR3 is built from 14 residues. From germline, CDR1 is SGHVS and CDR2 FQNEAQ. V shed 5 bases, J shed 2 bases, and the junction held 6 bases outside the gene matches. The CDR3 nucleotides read TGTGCCAGCAGCGCCGGACAGGTCACCTACGAGCAGTACTTC. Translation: CASSAGQVTYEQYF.

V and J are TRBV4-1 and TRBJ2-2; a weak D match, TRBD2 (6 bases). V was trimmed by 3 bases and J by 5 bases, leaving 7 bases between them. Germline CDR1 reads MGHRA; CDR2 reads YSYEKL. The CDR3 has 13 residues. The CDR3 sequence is CASSHAGTGELFF. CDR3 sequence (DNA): TGCGCCAGCAGCCATGCGGGAACCGGGGAGCTGTTTTTT.

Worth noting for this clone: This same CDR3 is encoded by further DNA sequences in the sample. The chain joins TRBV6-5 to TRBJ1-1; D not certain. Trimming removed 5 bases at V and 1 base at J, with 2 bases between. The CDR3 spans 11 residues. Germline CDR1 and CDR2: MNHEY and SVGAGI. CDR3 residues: CASSRNTEAFF. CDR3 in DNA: TGTGCCAGCAGTCGGAACACTGAAGCTTTCTTT.

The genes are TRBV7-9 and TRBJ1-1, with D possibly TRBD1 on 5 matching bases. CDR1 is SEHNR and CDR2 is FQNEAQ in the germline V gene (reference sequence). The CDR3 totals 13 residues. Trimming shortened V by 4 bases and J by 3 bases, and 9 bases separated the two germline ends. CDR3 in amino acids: CASSSDTYTEAFF. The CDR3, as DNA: TGTGCCAGCAGCTCGGACACTTACACTGAAGCTTTCTTT.

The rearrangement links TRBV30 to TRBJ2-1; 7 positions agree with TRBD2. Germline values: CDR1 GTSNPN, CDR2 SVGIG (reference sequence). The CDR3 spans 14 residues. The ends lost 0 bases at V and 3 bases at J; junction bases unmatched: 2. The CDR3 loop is CAWSVGGGYNEQFF. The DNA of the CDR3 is TGTGCCTGGAGTGTAGGCGGGGGCTACAATGAGCAGTTCTTC.

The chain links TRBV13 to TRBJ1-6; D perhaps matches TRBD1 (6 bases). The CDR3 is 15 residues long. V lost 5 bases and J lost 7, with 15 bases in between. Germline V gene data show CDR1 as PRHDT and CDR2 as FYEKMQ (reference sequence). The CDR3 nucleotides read TGTGCCAGCAGCCCGGGAAGGGGGTGGAATTCACCCCTCCACTTT. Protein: CASSPGRGWNSPLHF.

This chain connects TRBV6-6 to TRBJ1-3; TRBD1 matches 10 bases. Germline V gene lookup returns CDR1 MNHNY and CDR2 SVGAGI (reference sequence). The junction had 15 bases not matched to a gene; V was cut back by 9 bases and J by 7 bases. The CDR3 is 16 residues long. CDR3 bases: TGTGCCAGTTATGGACGGGACAGGGGAATCGGGAACACCATATATTTT. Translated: CASYGRDRGIGNTIYF.

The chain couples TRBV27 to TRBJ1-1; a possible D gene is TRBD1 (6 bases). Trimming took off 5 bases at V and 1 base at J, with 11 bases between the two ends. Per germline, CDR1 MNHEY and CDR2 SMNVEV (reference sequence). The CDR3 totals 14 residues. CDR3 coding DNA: TGTGCCAGCAGTCCCGGGACACCGAACACTGAAGCTTTCTTT. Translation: CASSPGTPNTEAFF.

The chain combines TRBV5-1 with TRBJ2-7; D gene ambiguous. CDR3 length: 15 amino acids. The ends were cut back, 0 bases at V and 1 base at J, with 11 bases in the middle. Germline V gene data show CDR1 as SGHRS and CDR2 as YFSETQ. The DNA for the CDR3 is TGCGCCAGCAGCTTGGCCGGGTCAGATTCCTACGAGCAGTACTTC. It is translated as CASSLAGSDSYEQYF.

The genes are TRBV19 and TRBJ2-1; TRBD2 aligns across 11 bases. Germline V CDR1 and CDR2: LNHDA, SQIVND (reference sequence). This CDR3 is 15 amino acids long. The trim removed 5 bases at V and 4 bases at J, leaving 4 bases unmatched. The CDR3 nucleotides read TGTGCCAGTAGTTCGGGACTAGCGGTTTACAATGAGCAGTTCTTC. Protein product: CASSSGLAVYNEQFF.